This is a list of T cell receptor beta chains from one sample in a study of beta chain features in type 1 diabetes. The assay was immunoSEQ multiplex PCR, and TCRdb's table has in-frame clones only and misses some. The data show 600,000 to 700,000 clones, roughly 12% seen once. The sequencing sample was made of naive CD4+ T cells from blood. The receptors were gathered from a young man with type 1 diabetes. Each CDR3 is given with its conserved first and last residue. Fields, in order: V gene, clone size, D gene, J gene, CDR3 protein, CDR3 DNA. The D gene is left open where the match is weak. Size tells how often a clone was seen (once, few, many) or the class of an expanded clone, and some rows leave it out.

>TRBV9|few|-|TRBJ2-3
CASSVATGRDSTDTQYF
TGTGCCAGCAGCGTAGCTACAGGGAGGGACAGCACAGATACGCAGTATTTT
>TRBV5-1|few|-|TRBJ2-5
CASSFGTLQETQYF
TGCGCCAGCAGCTTCGGAACTCTACAAGAGACCCAGTACTTC
>TRBV18|-|-|TRBJ2-5
CASSPGNEGETQYF
TGTGCCAGCTCACCGGGGAATGAAGGGGAGACCCAGTACTTC
>TRBV5-6|-|TRBD1|TRBJ1-4
CASSLRQGEEKLFF
TGTGCCAGCAGTCTCAGACAGGGGGAGGAAAAACTGTTTTTT
>TRBV5-1|few|-|TRBJ2-3
CASRVGADTQYF
TGCGCCAGCCGAGTTGGGGCAGATACGCAGTATTTT
>TRBV6-5|few|TRBD2|TRBJ2-1
CASSYGQRGYNEQFF
TGTGCCAGCAGTTACGGCCAGCGGGGGTACAATGAGCAGTTCTTC
>TRBV6-1|-|TRBD1|TRBJ1-2
CASSPDRSGYGYTF
TGTGCCAGCAGTCCGGACAGGTCCGGGTATGGCTACACCTTC
>TRBV5-1|few|-|TRBJ1-1
CASSLGQASLMNTEAFF
TGCGCCAGCAGCTTGGGACAGGCCAGCTTGATGAACACTGAAGCTTTCTTT
>TRBV5-1|-|TRBD2|TRBJ2-7
CASSLSGGLAGLLSYEQYF
TGCGCCAGCAGCTTGTCAGGGGGACTAGCGGGGTTACTCTCCTACGAGCAGTACTTC
>TRBV20-1|-|-|TRBJ2-7
CSAHEHDEQYF
TGCAGTGCTCACGAGCATGACGAGCAGTACTTC
>TRBV29-1|few|TRBD1|TRBJ2-7
CSVSRTGNGEQYF
TGCAGCGTCTCCCGGACAGGGAACGGTGAGCAGTACTTC
>TRBV7-3|few|-|TRBJ1-1
CASSLGKNTEAFF
TGTGCCAGCAGCTTGGGCAAGAACACTGAAGCTTTCTTT
>TRBV6-5|-|-|TRBJ1-2
CASSYSQATYGYTF
TGTGCCAGCAGTTACTCGCAGGCTACCTATGGCTACACCTTC
>TRBV19|few|-|TRBJ2-1
CASQTQGTLSYNEQFF
TGTGCCAGTCAAACCCAGGGGACTTTATCCTACAATGAGCAGTTCTTC
>TRBV11-2|-|-|TRBJ1-1
CASSPNPGDTEAFF
TGTGCCAGCAGCCCTAATCCAGGGGACACTGAAGCTTTCTTT
>TRBV5-1|few|-|TRBJ2-4
CASSPDGTKNIQYF
TGCGCCAGCAGCCCAGACGGAACCAAAAACATTCAGTACTTC
>TRBV7-2|-|TRBD1|TRBJ2-2
CATGGRGHTGELFF
TGTGCCACCGGGGGCAGGGGGCACACCGGGGAGCTGTTTTTT
>TRBV5-4|once|TRBD1|TRBJ2-7
CASRDDRVYEQYF
TGTGCCAGCAGGGACGACAGGGTCTACGAGCAGTACTTC
>TRBV27|-|-|TRBJ2-7
CASSVRDTPRGEQYF
TGTGCCAGCAGCGTGCGGGACACCCCTCGAGGCGAGCAGTACTTC
>TRBV6-5|-|-|TRBJ1-2
CAIRDISNYGYTF
TGTGCCATCCGGGACATCTCTAACTATGGCTACACCTTC
>TRBV7-9|few|-|TRBJ1-2
CASSLGTDGRYGYTF
TGTGCCAGCAGCTTAGGGACAGATGGACGCTATGGCTACACCTTC
>TRBV2|few|-|TRBJ1-5
CASRVEGGSNQPQHF
TGTGCCAGCAGAGTGGAGGGGGGGAGCAATCAGCCCCAGCATTTT
>TRBV7-9|few|TRBD2|TRBJ2-7
CASSPAGAGGYEQYF
TGTGCCAGCAGCCCTGCGGGGGCGGGGGGCTACGAGCAGTACTTC
>TRBV5-4|-|TRBD1|TRBJ2-2
CASSLEGQGGGELFF
TGTGCCAGCAGCTTGGAGGGACAGGGCGGTGGGGAGCTGTTTTTT
>TRBV5-6|-|-|TRBJ2-5
CASSEPTSVETQYF
TGTGCCAGCAGCGAACCGACTAGTGTTGAGACCCAGTACTTC
>TRBV7-9|few|-|TRBJ2-1
CASSPPRGHNEQFF
TGTGCCAGCAGCCCCCCCCGGGGGCACAATGAGCAGTTCTTC
>TRBV7-9|few|TRBD1|TRBJ1-3
CASGGQAASGNTIYF
TGTGCCAGCGGGGGACAGGCAGCCTCTGGAAACACCATATATTTT
>TRBV4-3|-|-|TRBJ2-7
CASSQEWGIWEQYF
TGCGCCAGCAGCCAAGAATGGGGAATATGGGAGCAGTACTTC
>TRBV18|few|-|TRBJ1-6
CASSSTGNNSPLHF
TGTGCCAGCTCAAGCACGGGGAATAATTCACCCCTCCACTTT
>TRBV28|few|-|TRBJ1-2
CASSPDSYGYTF
TGTGCCAGCAGCCCTGACAGCTATGGCTACACCTTC